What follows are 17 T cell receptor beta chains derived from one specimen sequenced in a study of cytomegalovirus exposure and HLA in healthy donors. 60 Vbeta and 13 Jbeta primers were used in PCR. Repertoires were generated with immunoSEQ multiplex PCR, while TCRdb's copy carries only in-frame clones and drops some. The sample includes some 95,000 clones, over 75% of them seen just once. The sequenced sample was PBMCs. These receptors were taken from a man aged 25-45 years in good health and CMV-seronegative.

CDR3 protein: CASSENLAGGYNEQFF. The CDR3 bases are TGTGCCAGCAGTGAGAACCTAGCGGGGGGCTACAATGAGCAGTTCTTC. This chain uses TRBV6-4 with TRBJ2-1, with TRBD2 identical over 11 bases. CDR1 is MRHNA and CDR2 is SNTAGT in the germline V gene. Losses at the gene ends were 3 bases for V and 3 bases for J; bases not matched to a gene: 4. The CDR3 runs to 16 residues.

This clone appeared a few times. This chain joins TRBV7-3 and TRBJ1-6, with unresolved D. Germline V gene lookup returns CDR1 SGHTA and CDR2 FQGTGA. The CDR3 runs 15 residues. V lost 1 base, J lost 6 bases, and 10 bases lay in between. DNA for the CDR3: TGTGCCAGCAGCTTAAGGGAACGGGGTAATTCACCCCTCCACTTT. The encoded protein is CASSLRERGNSPLHF.

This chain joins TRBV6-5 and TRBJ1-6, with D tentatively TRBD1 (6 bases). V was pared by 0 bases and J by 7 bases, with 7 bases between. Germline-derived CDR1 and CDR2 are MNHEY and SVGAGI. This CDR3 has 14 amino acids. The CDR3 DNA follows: TGTGCCAGCAGTTACTCAACAGGGAATTCACCCCTCCACTTT. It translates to CASSYSTGNSPLHF.

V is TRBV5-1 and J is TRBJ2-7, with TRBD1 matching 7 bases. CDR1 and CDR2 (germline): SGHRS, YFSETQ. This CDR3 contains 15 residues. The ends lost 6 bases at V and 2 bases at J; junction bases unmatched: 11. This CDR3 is CASNYGTVLTYEQYF. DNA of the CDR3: TGCGCCAGCAACTACGGGACAGTTTTAACCTACGAGCAGTACTTC.

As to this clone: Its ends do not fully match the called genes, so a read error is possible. The CDR3, as DNA: TGTGCCGGCAGTTTCTCCCTGACTGGAACGGATGAGCAGTTCTTC. Translation: CAGSFSLTGTDEQFF. V gene TRBV27 combines with J gene TRBJ2-1; D uncertain. This CDR3 is built from 15 residues. CDR1 and CDR2 (germline): MNHEY, SMNVEV (reference sequence).

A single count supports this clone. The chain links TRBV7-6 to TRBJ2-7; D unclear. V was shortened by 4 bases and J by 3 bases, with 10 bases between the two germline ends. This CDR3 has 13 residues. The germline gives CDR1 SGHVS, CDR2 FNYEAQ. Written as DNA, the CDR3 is TGTGCCAGCAGCTCGCGGTACGGCTACGAGCAGTACTTC. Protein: CASSSRYGYEQYF.

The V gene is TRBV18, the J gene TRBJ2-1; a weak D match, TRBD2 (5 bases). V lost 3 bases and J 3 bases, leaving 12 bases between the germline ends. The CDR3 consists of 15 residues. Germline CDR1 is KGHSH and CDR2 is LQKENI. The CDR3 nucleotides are TGTGCCAGCTCACCTAAAGCGGATTACTACAATGAGCAGTTCTTC. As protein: CASSPKADYYNEQFF.

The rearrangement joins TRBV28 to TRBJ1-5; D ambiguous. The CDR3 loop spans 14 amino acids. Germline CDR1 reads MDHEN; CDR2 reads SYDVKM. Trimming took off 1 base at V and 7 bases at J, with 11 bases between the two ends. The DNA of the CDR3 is TGTGCCAGCAGTTTATCGGGATTGTTCCAGCCCCAGCATTTT. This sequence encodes CASSLSGLFQPQHF.

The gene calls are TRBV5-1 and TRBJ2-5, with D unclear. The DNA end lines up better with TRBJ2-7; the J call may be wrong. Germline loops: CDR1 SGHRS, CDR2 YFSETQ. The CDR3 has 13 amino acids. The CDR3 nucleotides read TGCGCCAGCAGCGTCACCTCGCTATCCGAGCAGTACTTC. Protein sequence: CASSVTSLSEQYF.

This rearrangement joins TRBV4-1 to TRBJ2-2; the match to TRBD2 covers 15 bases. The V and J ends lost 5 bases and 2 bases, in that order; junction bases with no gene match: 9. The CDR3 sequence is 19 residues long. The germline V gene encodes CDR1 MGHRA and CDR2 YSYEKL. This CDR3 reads CASSSRSGLAGGNTGELFF. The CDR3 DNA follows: TGCGCCAGCAGCTCGAGGTCGGGACTAGCGGGGGGAAACACCGGGGAGCTGTTTTTT.

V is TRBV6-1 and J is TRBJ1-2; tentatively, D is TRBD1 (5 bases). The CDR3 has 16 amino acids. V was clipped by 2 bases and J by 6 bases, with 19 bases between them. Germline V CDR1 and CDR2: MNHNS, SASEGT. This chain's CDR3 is CASSELTPRESHGYTF. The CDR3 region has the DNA TGTGCCAGCAGTGAATTAACCCCCAGGGAAAGCCATGGCTACACCTTC.

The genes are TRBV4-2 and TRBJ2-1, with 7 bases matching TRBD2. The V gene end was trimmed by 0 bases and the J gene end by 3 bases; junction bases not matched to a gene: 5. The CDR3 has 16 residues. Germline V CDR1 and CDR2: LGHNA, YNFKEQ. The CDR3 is CASSQETPGGYNEQFF. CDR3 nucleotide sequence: TGTGCCAGCAGCCAAGAAACCCCGGGGGGCTACAATGAGCAGTTCTTC.

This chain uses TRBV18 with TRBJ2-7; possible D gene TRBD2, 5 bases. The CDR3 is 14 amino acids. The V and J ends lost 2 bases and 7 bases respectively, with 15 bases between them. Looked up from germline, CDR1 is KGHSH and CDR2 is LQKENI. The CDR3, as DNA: TGTGCCAGCTCACCAATAGATTTTAGAGGGGAGCAGTACTTC. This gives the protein CASSPIDFRGEQYF.

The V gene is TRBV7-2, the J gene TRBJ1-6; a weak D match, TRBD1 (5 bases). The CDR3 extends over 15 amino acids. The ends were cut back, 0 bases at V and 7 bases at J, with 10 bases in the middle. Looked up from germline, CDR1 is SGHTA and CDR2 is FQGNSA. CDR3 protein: CASSLATQGNSPLHF. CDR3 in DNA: TGTGCCAGCAGCTTAGCGACGCAGGGAAATTCACCCCTCCACTTT.

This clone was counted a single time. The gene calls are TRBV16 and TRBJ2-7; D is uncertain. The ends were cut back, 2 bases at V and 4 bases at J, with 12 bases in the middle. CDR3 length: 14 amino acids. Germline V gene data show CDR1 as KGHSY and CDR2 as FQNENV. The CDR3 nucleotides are TGTGCCAGCAGCCAACATGCCAGGCCGTACGAGCAGTACTTC. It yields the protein CASSQHARPYEQYF.

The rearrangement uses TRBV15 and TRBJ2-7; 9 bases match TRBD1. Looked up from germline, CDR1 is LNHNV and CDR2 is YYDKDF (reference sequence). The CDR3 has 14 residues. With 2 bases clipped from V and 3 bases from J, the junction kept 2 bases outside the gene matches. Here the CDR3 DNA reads TGTGCCACCAGCAGACGGACAGGGGTCTACGAGCAGTACTTC. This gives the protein CATSRRTGVYEQYF.

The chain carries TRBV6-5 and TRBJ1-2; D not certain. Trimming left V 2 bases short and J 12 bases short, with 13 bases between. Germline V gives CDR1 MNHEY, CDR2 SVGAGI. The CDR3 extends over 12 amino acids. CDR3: CASSYNRQENTF. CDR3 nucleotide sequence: TGTGCCAGCAGTTACAACCGCCAGGAAAACACCTTC.